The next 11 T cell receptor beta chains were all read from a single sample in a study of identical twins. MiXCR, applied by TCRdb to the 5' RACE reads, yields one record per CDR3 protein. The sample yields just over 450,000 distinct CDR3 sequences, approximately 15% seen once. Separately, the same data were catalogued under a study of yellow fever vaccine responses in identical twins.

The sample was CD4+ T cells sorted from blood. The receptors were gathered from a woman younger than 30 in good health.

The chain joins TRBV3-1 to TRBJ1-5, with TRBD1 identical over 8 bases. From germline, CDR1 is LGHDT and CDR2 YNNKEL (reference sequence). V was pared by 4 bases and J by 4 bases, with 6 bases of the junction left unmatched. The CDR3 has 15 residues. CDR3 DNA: TGTGCCAGCAGCCCACGACAGGGGTTTAATCAGCCCCAGCATTTT. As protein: CASSPRQGFNQPQHF.

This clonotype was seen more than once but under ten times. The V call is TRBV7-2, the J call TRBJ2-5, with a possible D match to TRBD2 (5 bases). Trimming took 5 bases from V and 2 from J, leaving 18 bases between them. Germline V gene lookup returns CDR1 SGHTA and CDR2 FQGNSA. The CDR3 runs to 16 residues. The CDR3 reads CASSPQSGRRQETQYF. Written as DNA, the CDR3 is TGTGCCAGCAGCCCGCAAAGCGGTCGGAGACAAGAGACCCAGTACTTC.

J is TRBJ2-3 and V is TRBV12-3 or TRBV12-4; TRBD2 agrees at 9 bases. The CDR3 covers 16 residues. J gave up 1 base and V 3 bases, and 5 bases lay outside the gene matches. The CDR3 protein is CASSLSLAGRTDTQYF. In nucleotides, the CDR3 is TGTGCCAGCAGTTTGAGTCTAGCGGGACGCACAGATACGCAGTATTTT.

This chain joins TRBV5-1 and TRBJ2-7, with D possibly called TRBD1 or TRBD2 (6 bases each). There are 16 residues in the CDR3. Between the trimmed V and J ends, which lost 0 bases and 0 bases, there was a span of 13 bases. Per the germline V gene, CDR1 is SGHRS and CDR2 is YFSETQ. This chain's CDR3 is CASSLGGAASSYEQYF. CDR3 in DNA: TGCGCCAGCAGCTTGGGGGGGGCAGCCTCCTCCTACGAGCAGTACTTC.

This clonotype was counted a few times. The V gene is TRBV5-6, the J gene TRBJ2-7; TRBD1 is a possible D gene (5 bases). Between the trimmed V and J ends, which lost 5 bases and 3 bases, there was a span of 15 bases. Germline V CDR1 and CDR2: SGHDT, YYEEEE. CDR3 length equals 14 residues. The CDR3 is CASRTIGDVYEQYF. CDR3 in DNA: TGTGCCAGCAGAACCATAGGGGATGTCTACGAGCAGTACTTC.

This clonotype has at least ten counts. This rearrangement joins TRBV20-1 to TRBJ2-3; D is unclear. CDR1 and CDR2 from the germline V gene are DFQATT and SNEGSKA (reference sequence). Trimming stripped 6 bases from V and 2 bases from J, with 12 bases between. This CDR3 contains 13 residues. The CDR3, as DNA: TGCAGTGCGCCGGGCCTTCACACAGATACGCAGTATTTT. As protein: CSAPGLHTDTQYF.

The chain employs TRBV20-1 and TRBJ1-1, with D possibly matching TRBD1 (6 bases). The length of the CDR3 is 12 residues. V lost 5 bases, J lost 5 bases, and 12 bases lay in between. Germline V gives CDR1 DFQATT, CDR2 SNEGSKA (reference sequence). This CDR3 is CSAVQGRTEAFF. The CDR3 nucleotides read TGCAGTGCTGTACAGGGACGGACTGAAGCTTTCTTT.

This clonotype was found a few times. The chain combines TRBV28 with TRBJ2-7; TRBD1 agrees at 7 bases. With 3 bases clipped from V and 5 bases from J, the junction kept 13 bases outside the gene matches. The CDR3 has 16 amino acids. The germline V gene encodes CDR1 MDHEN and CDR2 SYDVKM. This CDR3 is CASSFSTGSRLNEQYF. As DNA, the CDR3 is TGTGCCAGCAGTTTTTCGACAGGGTCTCGGCTAAACGAGCAGTACTTC.

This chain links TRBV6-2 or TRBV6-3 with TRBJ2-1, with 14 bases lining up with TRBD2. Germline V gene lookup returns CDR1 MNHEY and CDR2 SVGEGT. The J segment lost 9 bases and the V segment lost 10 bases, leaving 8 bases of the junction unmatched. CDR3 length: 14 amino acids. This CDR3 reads CAIRLAGGAGEQFF. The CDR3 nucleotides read TGTGCCATCCGACTAGCGGGAGGGGCGGGTGAGCAGTTCTTC.

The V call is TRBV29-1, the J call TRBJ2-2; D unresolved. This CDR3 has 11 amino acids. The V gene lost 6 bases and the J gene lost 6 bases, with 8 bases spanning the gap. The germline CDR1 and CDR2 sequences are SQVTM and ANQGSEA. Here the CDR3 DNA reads TGCAGCGTCGCACGGGCCGGGGAGCTGTTTTTT. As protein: CSVARAGELFF.

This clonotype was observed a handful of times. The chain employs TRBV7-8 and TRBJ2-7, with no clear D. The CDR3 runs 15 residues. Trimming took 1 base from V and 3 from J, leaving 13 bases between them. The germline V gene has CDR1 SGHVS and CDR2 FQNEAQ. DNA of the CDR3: TGTGCCAGCAGCTTAGAGGTGGGTTCGGTCTACGAGCAGTACTTC. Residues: CASSLEVGSVYEQYF.